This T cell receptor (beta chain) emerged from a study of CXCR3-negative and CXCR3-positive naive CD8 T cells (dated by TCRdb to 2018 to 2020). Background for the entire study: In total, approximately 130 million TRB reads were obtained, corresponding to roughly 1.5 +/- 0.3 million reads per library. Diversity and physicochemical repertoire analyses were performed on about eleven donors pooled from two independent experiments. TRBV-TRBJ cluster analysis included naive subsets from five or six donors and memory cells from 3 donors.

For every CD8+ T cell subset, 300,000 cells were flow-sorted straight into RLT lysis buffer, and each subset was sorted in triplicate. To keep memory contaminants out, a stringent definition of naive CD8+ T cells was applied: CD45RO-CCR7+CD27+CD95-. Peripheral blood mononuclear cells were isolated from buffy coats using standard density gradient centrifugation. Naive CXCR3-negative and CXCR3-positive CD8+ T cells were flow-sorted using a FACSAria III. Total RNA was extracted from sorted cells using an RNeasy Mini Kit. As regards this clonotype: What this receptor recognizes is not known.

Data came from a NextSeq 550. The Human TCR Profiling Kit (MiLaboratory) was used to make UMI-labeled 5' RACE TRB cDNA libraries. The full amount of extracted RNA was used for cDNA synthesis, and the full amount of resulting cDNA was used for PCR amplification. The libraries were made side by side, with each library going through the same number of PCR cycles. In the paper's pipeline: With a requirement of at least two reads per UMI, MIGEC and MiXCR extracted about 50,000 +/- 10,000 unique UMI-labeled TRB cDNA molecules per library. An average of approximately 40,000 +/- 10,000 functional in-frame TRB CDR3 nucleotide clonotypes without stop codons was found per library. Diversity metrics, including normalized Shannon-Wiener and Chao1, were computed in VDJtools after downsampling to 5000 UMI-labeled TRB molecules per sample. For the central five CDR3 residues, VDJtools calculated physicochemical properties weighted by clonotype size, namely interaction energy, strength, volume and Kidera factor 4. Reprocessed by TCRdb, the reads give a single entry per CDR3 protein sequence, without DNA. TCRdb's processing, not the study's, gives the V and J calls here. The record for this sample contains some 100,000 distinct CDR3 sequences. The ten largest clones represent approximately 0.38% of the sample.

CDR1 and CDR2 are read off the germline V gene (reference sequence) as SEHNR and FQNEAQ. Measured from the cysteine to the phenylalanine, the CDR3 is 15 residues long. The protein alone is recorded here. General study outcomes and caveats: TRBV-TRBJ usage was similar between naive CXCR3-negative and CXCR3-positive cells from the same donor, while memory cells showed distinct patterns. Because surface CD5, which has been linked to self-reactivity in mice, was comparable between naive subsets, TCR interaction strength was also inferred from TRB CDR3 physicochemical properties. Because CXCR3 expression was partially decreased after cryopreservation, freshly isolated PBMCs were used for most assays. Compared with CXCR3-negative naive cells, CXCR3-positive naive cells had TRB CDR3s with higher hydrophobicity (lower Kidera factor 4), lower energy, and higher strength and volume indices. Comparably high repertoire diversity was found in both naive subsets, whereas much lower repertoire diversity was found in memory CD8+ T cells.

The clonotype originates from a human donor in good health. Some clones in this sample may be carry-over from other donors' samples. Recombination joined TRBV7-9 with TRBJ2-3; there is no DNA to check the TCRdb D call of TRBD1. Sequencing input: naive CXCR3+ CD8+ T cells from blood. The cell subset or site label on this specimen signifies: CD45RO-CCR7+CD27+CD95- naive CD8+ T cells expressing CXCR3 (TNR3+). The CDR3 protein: CASSQTGSGLDTQYF.